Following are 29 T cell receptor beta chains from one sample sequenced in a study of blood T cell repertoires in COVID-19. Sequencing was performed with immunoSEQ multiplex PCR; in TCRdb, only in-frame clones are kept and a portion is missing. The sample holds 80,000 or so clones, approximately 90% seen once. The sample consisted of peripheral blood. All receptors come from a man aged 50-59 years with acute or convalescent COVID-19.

The CDR3 DNA reads TGCGCCAGCAGCCAGTCACAGGGAGGGGTTGGATACAATGAGCAGTTCTTC. It encodes CASSQSQGGVGYNEQFF. This chain uses TRBV4-3 with TRBJ2-1, with a possible D match to TRBD2 (7 bases). The CDR3 loop spans 17 amino acids. V was trimmed by 3 bases and J by 4 bases, leaving 19 bases between them. The germline CDR1 and CDR2 sequences are LGHNA and YSLEER.

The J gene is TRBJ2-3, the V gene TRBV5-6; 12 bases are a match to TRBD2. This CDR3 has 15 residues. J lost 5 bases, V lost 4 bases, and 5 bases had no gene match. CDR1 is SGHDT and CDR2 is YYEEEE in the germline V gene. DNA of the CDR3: TGTGCCAGCAGCCTCGAGACTAGCGGGGGAGATACGCAGTATTTT. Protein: CASSLETSGGDTQYF.

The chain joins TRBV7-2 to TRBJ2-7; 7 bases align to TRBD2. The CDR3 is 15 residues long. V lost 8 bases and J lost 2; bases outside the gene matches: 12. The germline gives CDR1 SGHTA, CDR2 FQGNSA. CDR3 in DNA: TGTGCCAGCTCCCCGGCGGCTAGCGGTACCTACGAGCAGTACTTC. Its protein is CASSPAASGTYEQYF.

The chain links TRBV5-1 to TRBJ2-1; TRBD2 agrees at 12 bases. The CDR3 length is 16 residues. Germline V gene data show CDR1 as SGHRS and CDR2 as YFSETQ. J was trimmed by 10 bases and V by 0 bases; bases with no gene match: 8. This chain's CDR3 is CASSLGGWTSGTEQFF. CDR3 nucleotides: TGCGCCAGCAGCTTGGGGGGGTGGACTAGCGGGACAGAGCAGTTCTTC. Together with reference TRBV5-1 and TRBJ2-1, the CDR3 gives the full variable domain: KAGVTQTPRYLIKTRGQQVTLSCSPISGHRSVSWYQQTPGQGLQFLFEYFSETQRNKGNFPGRFSGRQFSNSRSEMNVSTLELGDSALYLCASSLGGWTSGTEQFFGPGTRLTVL.

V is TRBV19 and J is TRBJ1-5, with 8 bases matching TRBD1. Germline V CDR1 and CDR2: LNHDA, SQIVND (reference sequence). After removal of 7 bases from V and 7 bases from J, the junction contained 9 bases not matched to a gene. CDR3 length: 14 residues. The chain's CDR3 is CASIPQGAGQPQHF. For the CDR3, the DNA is TGTGCCAGTATCCCCCAGGGGGCTGGGCAGCCCCAGCATTTT.

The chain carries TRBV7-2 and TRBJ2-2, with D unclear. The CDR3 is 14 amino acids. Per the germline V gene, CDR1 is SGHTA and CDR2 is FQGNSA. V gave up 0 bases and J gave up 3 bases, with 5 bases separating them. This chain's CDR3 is CASSLAVDTGELFF. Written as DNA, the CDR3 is TGTGCCAGCAGCTTAGCAGTAGACACCGGGGAGCTGTTTTTT.

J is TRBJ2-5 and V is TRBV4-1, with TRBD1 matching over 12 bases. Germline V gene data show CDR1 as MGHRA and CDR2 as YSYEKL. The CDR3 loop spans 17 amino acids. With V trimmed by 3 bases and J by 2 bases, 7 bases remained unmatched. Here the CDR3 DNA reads TGCGCCAGCAGCCAGCCGGGACAGGGGGCGTATCAAGAGACCCAGTACTTC. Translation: CASSQPGQGAYQETQYF.

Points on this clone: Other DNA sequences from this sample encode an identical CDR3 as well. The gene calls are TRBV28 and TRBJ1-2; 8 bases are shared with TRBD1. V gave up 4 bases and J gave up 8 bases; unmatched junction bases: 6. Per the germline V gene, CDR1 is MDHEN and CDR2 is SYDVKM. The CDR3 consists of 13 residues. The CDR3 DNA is TGTGCCAGCAGTTCGGGGACAGGAGACGGCTACACCTTC. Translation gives CASSSGTGDGYTF.

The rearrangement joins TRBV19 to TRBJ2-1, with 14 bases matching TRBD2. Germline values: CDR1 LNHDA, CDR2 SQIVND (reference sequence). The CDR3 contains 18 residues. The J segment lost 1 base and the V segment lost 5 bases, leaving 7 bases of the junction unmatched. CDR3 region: CASSALGTSGRSYNEQFF. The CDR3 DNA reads TGTGCCAGTAGTGCTTTAGGGACTAGCGGGAGATCCTACAATGAGCAGTTCTTC.

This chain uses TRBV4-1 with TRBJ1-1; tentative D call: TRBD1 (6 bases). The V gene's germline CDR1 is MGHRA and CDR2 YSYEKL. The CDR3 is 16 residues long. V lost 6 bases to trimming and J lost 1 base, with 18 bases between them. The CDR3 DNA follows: TGCGCCAGCAGTTCTTCCAGGGGCTTGGGGAACACTGAAGCTTTCTTT. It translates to CASSSSRGLGNTEAFF.

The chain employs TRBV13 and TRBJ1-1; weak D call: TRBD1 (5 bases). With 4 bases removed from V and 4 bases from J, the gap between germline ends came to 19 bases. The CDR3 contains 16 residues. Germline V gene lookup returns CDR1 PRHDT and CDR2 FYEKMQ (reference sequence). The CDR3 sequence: CASSSNPGPGGTEAFF. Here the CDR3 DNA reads TGTGCCAGCAGCTCGAACCCGGGACCGGGGGGCACTGAAGCTTTCTTT.

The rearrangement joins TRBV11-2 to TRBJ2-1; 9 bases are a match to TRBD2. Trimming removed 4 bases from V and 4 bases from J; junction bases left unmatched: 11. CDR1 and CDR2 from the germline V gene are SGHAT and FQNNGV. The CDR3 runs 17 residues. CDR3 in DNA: TGTGCCAGCAGCTCTCGACGGCTAGCGGGGAGATACAATGAGCAGTTCTTC. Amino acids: CASSSRRLAGRYNEQFF.

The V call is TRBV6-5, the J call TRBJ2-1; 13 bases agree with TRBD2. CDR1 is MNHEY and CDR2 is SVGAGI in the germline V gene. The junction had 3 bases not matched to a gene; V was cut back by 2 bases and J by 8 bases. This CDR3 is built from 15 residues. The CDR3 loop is CASSYRLAGGDEQFF. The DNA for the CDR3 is TGTGCCAGCAGTTACCGACTAGCGGGAGGAGATGAGCAGTTCTTC.

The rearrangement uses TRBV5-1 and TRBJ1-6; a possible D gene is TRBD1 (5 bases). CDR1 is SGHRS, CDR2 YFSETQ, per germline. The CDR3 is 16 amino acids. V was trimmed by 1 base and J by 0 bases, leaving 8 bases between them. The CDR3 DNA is TGCGCCAGCAGCTTGCAGGGAAGCTCCTATAATTCACCCCTCCACTTT. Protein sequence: CASSLQGSSYNSPLHF.

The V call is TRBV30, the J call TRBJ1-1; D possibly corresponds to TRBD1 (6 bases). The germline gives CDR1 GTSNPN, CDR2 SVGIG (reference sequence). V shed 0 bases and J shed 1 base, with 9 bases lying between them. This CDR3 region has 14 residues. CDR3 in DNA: TGTGCCTGGAGTGTAGGGGGAACGAACACTGAAGCTTTCTTT. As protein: CAWSVGGTNTEAFF.

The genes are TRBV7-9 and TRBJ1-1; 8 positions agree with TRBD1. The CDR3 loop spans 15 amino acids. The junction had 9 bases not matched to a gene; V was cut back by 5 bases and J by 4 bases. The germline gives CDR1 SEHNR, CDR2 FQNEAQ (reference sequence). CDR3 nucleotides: TGTGCCAGCAGCGCGCCGACAGGGGAGGGCACTGAAGCTTTCTTT. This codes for CASSAPTGEGTEAFF.

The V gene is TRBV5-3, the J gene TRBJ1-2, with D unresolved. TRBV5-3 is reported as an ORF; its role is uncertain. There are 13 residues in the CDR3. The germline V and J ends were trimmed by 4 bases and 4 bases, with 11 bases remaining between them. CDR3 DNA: TGTGCCAGAAGCATAGGACTCCCCTATGGCTACACCTTC. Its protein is CARSIGLPYGYTF.

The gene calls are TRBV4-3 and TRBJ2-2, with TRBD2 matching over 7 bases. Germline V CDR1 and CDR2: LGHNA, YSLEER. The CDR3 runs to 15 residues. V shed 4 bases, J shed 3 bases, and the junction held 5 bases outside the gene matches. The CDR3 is CASSRTGGYTGELFF. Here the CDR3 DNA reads TGCGCCAGCAGCCGAACGGGGGGTTACACCGGGGAGCTGTTTTTT.

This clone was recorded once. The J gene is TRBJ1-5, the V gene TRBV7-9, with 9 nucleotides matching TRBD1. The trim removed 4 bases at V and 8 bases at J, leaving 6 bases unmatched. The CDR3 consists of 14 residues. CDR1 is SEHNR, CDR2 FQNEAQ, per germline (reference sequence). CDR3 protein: CASSSRDREEPQHF. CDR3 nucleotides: TGTGCCAGCAGCTCCCGGGACAGGGAGGAGCCCCAGCATTTT.

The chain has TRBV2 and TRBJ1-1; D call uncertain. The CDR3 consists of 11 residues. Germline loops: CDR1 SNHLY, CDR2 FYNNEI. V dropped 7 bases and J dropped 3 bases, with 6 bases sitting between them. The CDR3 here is CASTVYTEAFF. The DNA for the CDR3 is TGTGCCAGCACGGTGTACACTGAAGCTTTCTTT.

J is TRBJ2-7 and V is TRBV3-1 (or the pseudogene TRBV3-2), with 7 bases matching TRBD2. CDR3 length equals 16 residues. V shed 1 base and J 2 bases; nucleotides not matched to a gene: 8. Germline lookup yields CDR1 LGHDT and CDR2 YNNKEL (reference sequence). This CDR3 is CASSQGGRGSPYEQYV. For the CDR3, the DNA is TGTGCCAGCAGCCAAGGTGGGCGCGGGAGTCCCTACGAGCAGTACGTC.

The CDR3 nucleotides read TGTGCCAGCAGGGGGGGGCAGGGGTCGGTCACTGAAGCTTTCTTT. Translation gives CASRGGQGSVTEAFF. The chain is built from TRBV28 and TRBJ1-1; D perhaps matches TRBD1 (6 bases). The CDR3 has 15 residues. V was shortened by 6 bases and J by 4 bases, with 18 bases between the two germline ends. Germline V CDR1 and CDR2: MDHEN, SYDVKM.

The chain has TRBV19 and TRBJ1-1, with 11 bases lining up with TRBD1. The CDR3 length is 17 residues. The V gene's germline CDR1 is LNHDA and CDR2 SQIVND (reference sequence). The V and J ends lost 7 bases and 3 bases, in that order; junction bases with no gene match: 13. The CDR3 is CASITTLGQGADTEAFF. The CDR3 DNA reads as TGTGCCAGTATTACAACGCTCGGACAGGGGGCAGACACTGAAGCTTTCTTT.

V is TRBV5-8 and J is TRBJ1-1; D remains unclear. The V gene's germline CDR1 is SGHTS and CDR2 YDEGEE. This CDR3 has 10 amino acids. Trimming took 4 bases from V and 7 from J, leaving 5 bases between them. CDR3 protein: CASSAYEAFF. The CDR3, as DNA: TGTGCCAGCAGCGCGTATGAAGCTTTCTTT.

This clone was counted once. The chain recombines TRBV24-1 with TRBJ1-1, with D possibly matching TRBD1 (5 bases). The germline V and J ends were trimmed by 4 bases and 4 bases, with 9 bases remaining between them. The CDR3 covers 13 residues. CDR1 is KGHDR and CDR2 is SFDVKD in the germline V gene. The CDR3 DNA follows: TGTGCCACCAGTGACCTCGGGGGCACTGAAGCTTTCTTT. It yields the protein CATSDLGGTEAFF.

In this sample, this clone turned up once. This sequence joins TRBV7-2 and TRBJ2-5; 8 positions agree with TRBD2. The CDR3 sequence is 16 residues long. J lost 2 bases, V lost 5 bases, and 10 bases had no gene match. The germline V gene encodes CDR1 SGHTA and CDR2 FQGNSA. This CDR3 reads CASSPRVAGNQETQYF. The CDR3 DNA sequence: TGTGCCAGCAGCCCCCGAGTAGCGGGGAATCAAGAGACCCAGTACTTC.

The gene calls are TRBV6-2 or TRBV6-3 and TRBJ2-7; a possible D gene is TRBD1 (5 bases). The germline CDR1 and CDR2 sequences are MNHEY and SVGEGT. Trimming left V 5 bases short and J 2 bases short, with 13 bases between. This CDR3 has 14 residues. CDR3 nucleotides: TGTGCCAGCAGTCACCCCCGCAGGGCCTACGAGCAGTACGTC. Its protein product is CASSHPRRAYEQYV.

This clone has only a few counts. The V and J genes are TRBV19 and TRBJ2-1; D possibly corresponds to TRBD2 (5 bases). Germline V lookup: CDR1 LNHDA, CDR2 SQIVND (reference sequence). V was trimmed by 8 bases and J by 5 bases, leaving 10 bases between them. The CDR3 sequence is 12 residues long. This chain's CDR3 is CASGGLDNEQFF. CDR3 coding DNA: TGTGCCAGTGGAGGTCTCGACAATGAGCAGTTCTTC.

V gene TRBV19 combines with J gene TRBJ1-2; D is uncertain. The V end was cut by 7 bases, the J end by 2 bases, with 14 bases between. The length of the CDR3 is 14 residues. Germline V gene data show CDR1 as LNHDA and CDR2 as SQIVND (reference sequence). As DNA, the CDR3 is TGTGCCAGTAAATTGTCGGGATCGAACTATGGCTACACCTTC. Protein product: CASKLSGSNYGYTF.